This passage covers 16 T cell receptor beta chains from one sample sequenced in a study of CD8+CD57+ T cells in acquired aplastic anemia. TCR beta VDJ and CDR3 profiles were obtained from a genomic DNA template. MiXCR, run by TCRdb on the reads, gives a single entry per CDR3 protein. The sample lists around 170,000 distinct CDR3 sequences, under 75% occurring once. Sequenced: sorted CD4+, CD8+, or CD8+CD57+ T cells (not recorded which) from PBMCs. The receptors originated from a human donor in good health.

This chain uses TRBV5-1 with TRBJ1-1, with D perhaps matching TRBD1 (6 bases). The V end lost 9 bases, the J end lost 5 bases, and 17 bases lay between the germline ends. This CDR3 has 13 amino acids. Germline CDR1 SGHRS, CDR2 YFSETQ. CDR3 amino acids: CATSGAGGTEAFF. CDR3 nucleotide sequence: TGCGCCACCTCGGGGGCAGGAGGGACTGAAGCTTTCTTT.

The rearrangement joins TRBV7-9 to TRBJ2-4, with D maybe TRBD2 (6 bases). There are 14 residues in the CDR3. Trimming left V 5 bases short and J 8 bases short, with 16 bases between. Germline V gene sequence: CDR1 SEHNR, CDR2 FQNEAQ (reference sequence). The CDR3, as DNA: TGTGCCAGCAGCCAATTCGGCGGGGTTTACATTCAGTACTTC. Protein product: CASSQFGGVYIQYF.

This clonotype was seen at least ten times. The chain is built from TRBV7-9 and TRBJ2-5, with 9 bases identical to TRBD1. J gave up 4 bases and V 3 bases, and 12 bases lay outside the gene matches. This CDR3 region has 17 residues. Germline assignment: CDR1 SEHNR and CDR2 FQNEAQ (reference sequence). CDR3 residues: CASSFRLRDRDRETQYF. CDR3 DNA: TGTGCCAGCAGCTTCCGTCTCCGGGACAGGGATCGAGAGACCCAGTACTTC.

This clonotype has ten or more counts. The chain employs TRBV10-3 and TRBJ2-1, with 9 nucleotides matching TRBD2. Trimming at V came to 2 bases and at J to 7 bases, leaving 6 bases not matched to a gene. The CDR3 runs to 15 residues. CDR1 is ENHRY and CDR2 is SYGVKD in the germline V gene. The CDR3 region is CAISEVVAGVNEQFF. The CDR3 DNA sequence: TGTGCCATCAGTGAGGTGGTAGCGGGAGTGAATGAGCAGTTCTTC.

This clonotype was seen repeatedly, ten times or more. The V and J genes are TRBV4-3 and TRBJ2-1; 11 positions agree with TRBD2. Losses at the gene ends were 0 bases for V and 0 bases for J; bases not matched to a gene: 1. The CDR3 contains 17 residues. CDR1 LGHNA and CDR2 YSLEER come from the germline V gene. The CDR3 DNA follows: TGCGCCAGCAGCCAAGAACTAGCGGGGGTCTCCTACAATGAGCAGTTCTTC. This encodes CASSQELAGVSYNEQFF.

This clonotype appeared a few times. The chain is built from TRBV2 and TRBJ1-2, with D hard to call. CDR1 and CDR2 from the germline V gene are SNHLY and FYNNEI. This CDR3 is 15 amino acids long. V gave up 5 bases and J gave up 2 bases, with 15 bases separating them. This CDR3 is CASSPSVGSNYGYTF. Here the CDR3 DNA reads TGTGCCAGCAGTCCGTCCGTGGGGTCCAACTATGGCTACACCTTC.

This clonotype was seen at least ten times. The V call is TRBV5-6, the J call TRBJ1-1; D remains ambiguous. Trimming removed 4 bases from V and 1 base from J, with 11 bases in between. CDR3 size: 14 residues. Germline V gene data show CDR1 as SGHDT and CDR2 as YYEEEE. Here the CDR3 DNA reads TGTGCCAGCAGCCCATCCGCAAGGAACACTGAAGCTTTCTTT. Translated, it gives CASSPSARNTEAFF.

This clonotype was seen only a few times. The chain recombines TRBV9 with TRBJ2-1; D not resolved. The CDR3 runs to 13 residues. From germline, CDR1 is SGDLS and CDR2 YYNGEE. Trimming shortened V by 3 bases and J by 3 bases, and 7 bases separated the two germline ends. This CDR3 is CASSGLVYNEQFF. CDR3 DNA: TGTGCCAGCAGCGGTCTCGTCTACAATGAGCAGTTCTTC.

The V and J genes are TRBV7-3 and TRBJ1-1; D uncertain. CDR1 and CDR2 from the germline V gene are SGHTA and FQGTGA. Trimming took off 6 bases at V and 7 bases at J, with 15 bases between the two ends. The CDR3 is 13 residues long. The CDR3 bases are TGTGCCAGCAGTTTAGCGGGAGGGAATGAAGCTTTCTTT. Encoded protein: CASSLAGGNEAFF.

The chain employs TRBV7-2 and TRBJ1-5; 8 bases map to TRBD1. Germline trimming cut 5 bases from V and 14 bases from J; bases unmatched to any gene: 14. From germline, CDR1 is SGHTA and CDR2 FQGNSA. The CDR3 loop spans 14 amino acids. CDR3 sequence reads: CASSPGTGNSYEHF. The CDR3 DNA sequence: TGTGCCAGCAGCCCAGGGACAGGCAACTCCTACGAGCATTTT.

The chain employs TRBV5-1 and TRBJ2-7; D is unclear. The CDR3 spans 11 residues. Trimming cost V 0 bases and J 10 bases, with 8 bases left between them. Germline CDR1 is SGHRS and CDR2 is YFSETQ. The CDR3 nucleotides read TGCGCCAGCAGCTTGGACGAGCGCCAGTACTTC. Residues: CASSLDERQYF.

The chain joins TRBV2 to TRBJ2-7; D may be TRBD2 (7 bases). CDR1 is SNHLY, CDR2 FYNNEI, per germline. V was trimmed by 6 bases and J by 9 bases, leaving 15 bases between them. The CDR3 totals 12 residues. CDR3 sequence (DNA): TGTGCCAGCAGCTTAGGGGGGGGCGGGCAGTACTTC. It is translated as CASSLGGGGQYF.

In this sample, this clonotype turned up a few times. J is TRBJ2-7 and V is TRBV11-3; D is possibly TRBD2 (5 bases). The CDR3 extends over 14 amino acids. Germline V lookup: CDR1 SGHNT, CDR2 YENEEA. With 6 bases removed from V and 4 bases from J, the gap between germline ends came to 16 bases. This CDR3 is CASSRVAKGYEQYF. CDR3 nucleotides: TGTGCCAGCAGTCGGGTAGCGAAGGGATACGAGCAGTACTTC.

The chain links TRBV7-9 to TRBJ2-7, with D perhaps matching TRBD1 or TRBD2 (5 bases each). The CDR3 is made up of 12 amino acids. CDR1 is SEHNR and CDR2 is FQNEAQ in the germline V gene (reference sequence). V was cut by 2 bases and J by 9 bases, with 11 bases left in between. The CDR3 protein is CASSLRDGLQYF. The CDR3 coding sequence is TGTGCCAGCAGCTTAAGGGACGGGTTGCAGTACTTC.

The CDR3 DNA follows: TGCAGTGCTGGCGGGGGGGCAGGAGATACGCAGTATTTT. It specifies CSAGGGAGDTQYF. This rearrangement joins TRBV20-1 to TRBJ2-3; 9 bases are shared with TRBD2. The CDR3 contains 13 residues. The germline CDR1 and CDR2 sequences are DFQATT and SNEGSKA (reference sequence). Unmatched junction bases numbered 5, after V lost 5 bases and J lost 5 bases.

CDR3 sequence reads: CASTTMTGYNSPLHF. CDR3 coding DNA: TGTGCCAGCACTACGATGACAGGCTATAATTCACCCCTCCACTTT. The chain carries TRBV2 and TRBJ1-6, with D possibly TRBD1 on 6 matching bases. CDR3 length: 15 amino acids. The ends were cut back, 7 bases at V and 3 bases at J, with 13 bases in the middle. CDR1 is SNHLY and CDR2 is FYNNEI in the germline V gene. The complete variable domain, with remaining parts taken from reference TRBV2 and TRBJ1-6, reads EPEVTQTPSHQVTQMGQEVILRCVPISNHLYFYWYRQILGQKVEFLVSFYNNEISEKSEIFDDQFSVERPDGSNFTLKIRSTKLEDSAMYFCASTTMTGYNSPLHFGNGTRLTVT.